These 16 T cell receptor beta chains came from one sample sequenced in a study. TCRdb fed the RT-PCR reads into MiXCR, producing one record per CDR3 protein. This table holds 4,000 or so distinct CDR3 sequences, around 31% found once. The sequenced sample was memory CD4+ T cells from salivary gland. The receptors stem from a female donor with primary Sjogren's syndrome.

This clonotype was detected ten times or more. This chain uses TRBV5-4 with TRBJ2-5; 7 nucleotides agree with TRBD2. Germline CDR1 is SGHNT and CDR2 is YYREEE (reference sequence). This CDR3 has 16 amino acids. With V trimmed by 4 bases and J by 2 bases, 11 bases remained unmatched. The CDR3 loop is CASSPAERGTQETQYF. For the CDR3, the DNA is TGTGCCAGCAGCCCCGCGGAGCGGGGAACTCAAGAGACCCAGTACTTC.

In this sample, this clonotype is medium-sized. The rearrangement uses TRBV6-1 and TRBJ2-5; possibly TRBD1 for D (5 bases). This CDR3 comprises 14 residues. Germline V gene data show CDR1 as MNHNS and CDR2 as SASEGT. Trimming removed 6 bases from V and 2 bases from J, with 13 bases in between. The CDR3 loop reads CASSLFRGQETQYF. In nucleotides, the CDR3 is TGTGCCAGCAGCCTTTTTAGGGGTCAAGAGACCCAGTACTTC.

This clonotype is categorized as medium-sized. The rearrangement joins TRBV15 to TRBJ2-2, with D possibly being TRBD1 or TRBD2 (5 bases each). The CDR3 has 17 residues. Germline V gene data show CDR1 as LNHNV and CDR2 as YYDKDF (reference sequence). The germline V and J ends were trimmed by 1 base and 7 bases, with 19 bases remaining between them. The DNA of the CDR3 is TGTGCCACCAGCAGAGGGACACGGATTCGGGGTCGCGGGGAGCTGTTTTTT. It translates to CATSRGTRIRGRGELFF.

The table lists this clonotype with many counts. The genes are TRBV15 and TRBJ2-2, with TRBD1 as a possible D gene (6 bases). Germline assignment: CDR1 LNHNV and CDR2 YYDKDF (reference sequence). V lost 3 bases and J lost 6, with 23 bases in between. The CDR3 has 18 residues. The CDR3 DNA sequence: TGTGCCACCAGCAGCCCCCACCAGGGGCCTGTGGTTTCCGGGGAGCTGTTTTTT. Residues: CATSSPHQGPVVSGELFF. Supplemented by reference TRBV15 and TRBJ2-2, the full variable domain reads DAMVIQNPRYQVTQFGKPVTLSCSQTLNHNVMYWYQQKSSQAPKLLFHYYDKDFNNEADTPDNFQSRRPNTSFCFLDIRSPGLGDTAMYLCATSSPHQGPVVSGELFFGEGSRLTVL.

Judged by abundance, this clonotype is medium-sized. V usage is TRBV6-1 and J usage is TRBJ2-1; unclear D gene. Deletions cut 4 bases from V and 0 bases from J, with 13 bases between. There are 16 residues in the CDR3. Germline loops: CDR1 MNHNS, CDR2 SASEGT. The DNA for the CDR3 is TGTGCCAGCAGTGTGGAAAAGGGAAACTCCTACAATGAGCAGTTCTTC. Its protein product is CASSVEKGNSYNEQFF.

The rearrangement uses TRBV5-1 and TRBJ2-7; 10 nucleotides agree with TRBD2. V was clipped by 3 bases and J by 7 bases; unmatched bases: 10. Germline CDR1 reads SGHRS; CDR2 reads YFSETQ. The CDR3 sequence is 15 residues long. The CDR3 DNA sequence: TGCGCCAGCAGCTATACTAGCGGGACCTACAATGAGCAGTACGTC. Translation gives CASSYTSGTYNEQYV.

The table lists this clonotype with a few counts. This sequence joins TRBV19 and TRBJ2-7, with D perhaps matching TRBD1 (6 bases). Germline V gives CDR1 LNHDA, CDR2 SQIVND (reference sequence). This CDR3 is 15 amino acids long. The ends were cut back, 7 bases at V and 1 base at J, with 17 bases in the middle. The CDR3 nucleotides are TGTGCCAGTATGCAGACCGGACAGCGGTCCTACGAGCAGTACTTC. Its translation: CASMQTGQRSYEQYF.

This clonotype is categorized as medium-sized. The chain is built from TRBV5-6 and TRBJ2-5; no firm D call. Germline CDR1 reads SGHDT; CDR2 reads YYEEEE. This CDR3 has 13 residues. The V and J ends lost 2 bases and 2 bases respectively, with 7 bases between them. The CDR3 sequence: CASSFLPQETQYF. DNA of the CDR3: TGTGCCAGCAGCTTTCTCCCTCAAGAGACCCAGTACTTC.

This clonotype was counted ten times or more. The DNA of the CDR3 is TGTGCCACCAGCCAGACGGCAGGAGGTGAAAAACTGTTTTTT. The encoded protein is CATSQTAGGEKLFF. V and J are TRBV15 and TRBJ1-4; D is unresolved. The germline gives CDR1 LNHNV, CDR2 YYDKDF (reference sequence). The CDR3 runs to 14 residues. Trimming removed 5 bases at V and 7 bases at J, with 14 bases between. The whole variable domain, filled in from reference TRBV15 and TRBJ1-4, reads DAMVIQNPRYQVTQFGKPVTLSCSQTLNHNVMYWYQQKSSQAPKLLFHYYDKDFNNEADTPDNFQSRRPNTSFCFLDIRSPGLGDTAMYLCATSQTAGGEKLFFGSGTQLSVL.

The chain joins TRBV7-2 to TRBJ1-2, with D tentatively TRBD1 (6 bases). Trimming removed 5 bases from V and 0 bases from J, with 13 bases in between. The CDR3 sequence is 15 residues long. CDR1 SGHTA and CDR2 FQGNSA come from the germline V gene. This CDR3 reads CASSPNRDANYGYTF. The CDR3, as DNA: TGTGCCAGCAGCCCCAACAGGGATGCTAACTATGGCTACACCTTC.

By proportion, this clonotype is medium-sized. The V and J genes are TRBV7-9 and TRBJ1-1; 7 bases fit TRBD1. CDR3 length: 14 amino acids. Germline lookup yields CDR1 SEHNR and CDR2 FQNEAQ (reference sequence). Trimming took 4 bases from V and 3 from J; bases not matched to a gene: 5. The CDR3 sequence: CASSSQGGYTEAFF. The CDR3 region has the DNA TGTGCCAGCAGCTCCCAGGGGGGATACACTGAAGCTTTCTTT.

This chain connects TRBV7-2 to TRBJ2-2; 11 positions match TRBD1. The germline V gene encodes CDR1 SGHTA and CDR2 FQGNSA. The J segment lost 2 bases and the V segment lost 1 base, leaving 3 bases of the junction unmatched. The length of the CDR3 is 17 residues. The CDR3 reads CASSLGGTGGNTGELFF. CDR3 coding DNA: TGTGCCAGCAGCTTAGGCGGGACAGGGGGAAACACCGGGGAGCTGTTTTTT.

In this sample, this clonotype turned up many times. V gene TRBV28 combines with J gene TRBJ1-2; D unresolved. Looked up from germline, CDR1 is MDHEN and CDR2 is SYDVKM. The CDR3 is 14 residues long. Trimming took 3 bases from V and 0 from J, leaving 8 bases between them. The DNA for the CDR3 is TGTGCCAGCAGTTTGGTTCTGTCTAACTATGGCTACACCTTC. Translating it yields CASSLVLSNYGYTF.

This clonotype is deemed medium-sized. This chain joins TRBV28 and TRBJ2-1; TRBD2 agrees at 9 bases. CDR3 length: 16 amino acids. CDR1 is MDHEN and CDR2 is SYDVKM in the germline V gene. The ends lost 6 bases at V and 3 bases at J; junction bases unmatched: 9. The chain's CDR3 is CASSHLRGGGYNEQFF. DNA of the CDR3: TGTGCCAGCAGCCATCTGCGGGGGGGCGGCTACAATGAGCAGTTCTTC. Full variable domain (rest looked up from reference TRBV28 and TRBJ2-1): DVKVTQSSRYLVKRTGEKVFLECVQDMDHENMFWYRQDPGLGLRLIYFSYDVKMKEKGDIPEGYSVSREKKERFSLILESASTNQTSMYLCASSHLRGGGYNEQFFGPGTRLTVL.

By share, this clonotype ranks as medium-sized. V gene TRBV5-1 combines with J gene TRBJ2-1, with TRBD2 matching 8 bases. Germline loops: CDR1 SGHRS, CDR2 YFSETQ. The CDR3 runs to 16 residues. J gave up 6 bases and V 1 base, and 9 bases lay outside the gene matches. The CDR3 here is CASSLNRAGASNEQFF. The CDR3 nucleotides read TGCGCCAGCAGCTTGAATCGAGCGGGAGCTAGCAATGAGCAGTTCTTC.

This clonotype is medium-sized by share. The V gene is TRBV20-1, the J gene TRBJ1-3; no clear D. Deletions cut 5 bases from V and 0 bases from J, with 11 bases between. The CDR3 spans 14 residues. CDR1 DFQATT and CDR2 SNEGSKA come from the germline V gene (reference sequence). CDR3 residues: CSAYTAYSGNTIYF. In DNA, the CDR3 is TGCAGTGCTTACACAGCCTACTCTGGAAACACCATATATTTT.